One sample yielded the 23 T cell receptor beta chains listed below, sequenced in a study of blood T cells in healthy people across ages. For the second PCR, which ran for about 6 to 11 cycles, a sample-barcoded 5' primer and a J-beta primer mix were used. TCRdb reprocessed the 5' RACE reads via MiXCR and lists one record per CDR3 protein. The data hold 920,000 or so distinct CDR3 sequences, with around 43% observed a single time. The specimen was blood. These TCRs come from a woman aged 60 to 75 in good health.

The sample holds a few counts of this clonotype. This chain connects TRBV7-9 to TRBJ2-4, with 9 bases matching TRBD2. The end of the DNA is better explained by TRBJ2-7, so the J call may be wrong. The CDR3 has 16 amino acids. Per germline, CDR1 SEHNR and CDR2 FQNEAQ (reference sequence). CDR3: CASSDTNSGSLYEQYF. In DNA form, the CDR3 reads TGTGCCAGCAGCGATACTAATAGCGGGAGCTTGTACGAGCAGTACTTC.

The genes are TRBV29-1 and TRBJ2-7; D gene ambiguous. Germline CDR1 and CDR2: SQVTM and ANQGSEA. CDR3 length: 11 residues. V shed 4 bases and J shed 2 bases, with 6 bases lying between them. As DNA, the CDR3 is TGCAGCGTTGTTGGCCCCTACGAGCAGTACTTC. The encoded protein is CSVVGPYEQYF.

The chain links TRBV9 to TRBJ2-1; no clear D gene. Germline assignment: CDR1 SGDLS and CDR2 YYNGEE. The V end was cut by 0 bases, the J end by 9 bases, with 10 bases between. This CDR3 has 13 residues. The CDR3 DNA is TGTGCCAGCAGCGTAGCCCCCCTTCTTGAGCAGTTCTTC. Amino acid sequence: CASSVAPLLEQFF. The variable domain in full, completed from reference TRBV9 and TRBJ2-1, reads DSGVTQTPKHLITATGQRVTLRCSPRSGDLSVYWYQQSLDQGLQFLIQYYNGEERAKGNILERFSAQQFPDLHSELNLSSLELGDSALYFCASSVAPLLEQFFGPGTRLTVL.

This clonotype was seen a few times. The V gene is TRBV6-5, the J gene TRBJ1-6; D call uncertain. Trimming removed 2 bases from V and 0 bases from J, with 5 bases in between. Germline V lookup: CDR1 MNHEY, CDR2 SVGAGI. This CDR3 contains 15 residues. CDR3 loop: CASSYDGSYNSPLHF. The DNA of the CDR3 is TGTGCCAGCAGTTACGATGGCTCCTATAATTCACCCCTCCACTTT.

Concerning this clonotype: It may be a read error: a sequence one base away is much more abundant. The CDR3 protein is CASSIDRGNQPQHF. The CDR3 nucleotides read TGTGCCAGCAGTATAGACAGGGGGAATCAGCCCCAGCATTTT. The rearrangement uses TRBV27 and TRBJ1-5, with 9 bases aligning to TRBD1. With V trimmed by 5 bases and J by 4 bases, 3 bases remained unmatched. The CDR3 covers 14 residues. Germline-derived CDR1 and CDR2 are MNHEY and SMNVEV (reference sequence).

The chain couples TRBV7-9 to TRBJ2-5; 8 bases align to TRBD2. V lost 4 bases, J lost 0 bases, and 1 base stayed unmatched. This CDR3 has 14 amino acids. Germline assignment: CDR1 SEHNR and CDR2 FQNEAQ (reference sequence). CDR3 in DNA: TGTGCCAGCAGCTCTAGCGGGTACCAAGAGACCCAGTACTTC. It yields the protein CASSSSGYQETQYF. Based on the CDR3 plus reference TRBV7-9 and TRBJ2-5, the full variable domain is DTGVSQNPRHKITKRGQNVTFRCDPISEHNRLYWYRQTLGQGPEFLTYFQNEAQLEKSRLLSDRFSAERPKGSFSTLEIQRTEQGDSAMYLCASSSSGYQETQYFGPGTRLLVL.

This clonotype was seen a handful of times. The chain employs TRBV3-1 and TRBJ2-7; TRBD2 aligns across 11 bases. J gave up 1 base and V 0 bases, and 11 bases lay outside the gene matches. The CDR3 totals 19 residues. Germline V gene data show CDR1 as LGHDT and CDR2 as YNNKEL (reference sequence). CDR3 in DNA: TGTGCCAGCAGCCAAGAAACGGCGACTAGCGGGATTCGGTCCTACGAGCAGTACTTC. Protein sequence: CASSQETATSGIRSYEQYF.

The CDR3 reads CSVGPLGRSGYTF. The CDR3 region has the DNA TGCAGCGTGGGACCCCTGGGGCGGAGTGGCTACACCTTC. The chain couples TRBV29-1 to TRBJ1-2; tentatively, D is TRBD1 (5 bases). The CDR3 loop spans 13 amino acids. With 6 bases removed from V and 7 bases from J, the gap between germline ends came to 18 bases. Germline CDR1 reads SQVTM; CDR2 reads ANQGSEA.

In DNA form, the CDR3 reads TGTGCCAGCAGCCGGAGACAAATCTACGAGCAGTACTTC. This codes for CASSRRQIYEQYF. The rearrangement joins TRBV7-8 to TRBJ2-7; D gene ambiguous. The V end was cut by 5 bases, the J end by 3 bases, with 11 bases between. Germline V lookup: CDR1 SGHVS, CDR2 FQNEAQ. This CDR3 is 13 amino acids long.

The genes are TRBV20-1 and TRBJ2-1; 11 positions match TRBD2. CDR3 length: 12 amino acids. After removal of 3 bases from V and 13 bases from J, the junction contained 5 bases not matched to a gene. Germline V gives CDR1 DFQATT, CDR2 SNEGSKA (reference sequence). The CDR3 coding sequence is TGCAGTGCTAGGGGGGGACTAGCGGACCAGTTCTTC. Amino acids: CSARGGLADQFF.

This clonotype was seen only a few times. This chain connects TRBV6-6 to TRBJ1-2; D perhaps matches TRBD1 (5 bases). Per germline, CDR1 MNHNY and CDR2 SVGAGI (reference sequence). This CDR3 is 14 amino acids long. V lost 4 bases and J lost 2, with 11 bases in between. Here the CDR3 reads CASSSRTQNYGYTF. The CDR3 region has the DNA TGTGCCAGCAGTTCACGGACACAAAACTATGGCTACACCTTC.

The chain carries TRBV2 and TRBJ2-6; TRBD2 matches at 16 bases. The V and J ends lost 6 bases and 2 bases, in that order; junction bases with no gene match: 4. CDR3 size: 18 residues. CDR1 SNHLY and CDR2 FYNNEI come from the germline V gene. For the CDR3, the DNA is TGTGCCAGCAGGGCGGGACTAGCGGGAGGGCCTGGGGCCAACGTCCTGACTTTC. It encodes CASRAGLAGGPGANVLTF.

The chain has TRBV11-2 and TRBJ1-2; the D gene is possibly TRBD1 (5 bases). Trimming removed 6 bases at V and 2 bases at J, with 19 bases between. Germline values: CDR1 SGHAT, CDR2 FQNNGV. The length of the CDR3 is 16 residues. DNA of the CDR3: TGTGCCAGCAGTCCCCGACCCAGGGAGAAAAACTATGGCTACACCTTC. The encoded protein is CASSPRPREKNYGYTF.

This clonotype has only a few counts. This chain uses TRBV25-1 with TRBJ1-2, with D possibly being TRBD1 (6 bases). Germline V CDR1 and CDR2: MGHDK, SYGVNS. V lost 2 bases and J 1 base, leaving 8 bases between the germline ends. CDR3 length equals 14 residues. CDR3 region: CASSEQGSNYGYTF. CDR3 sequence (DNA): TGTGCCAGCAGTGAACAGGGGAGTAACTATGGCTACACCTTC.

Only one count was recorded for this clonotype. The gene calls are TRBV20-1 and TRBJ2-7; 7 nucleotides match TRBD2. Unmatched junction bases numbered 6, after V lost 6 bases and J lost 1 base. The CDR3 runs 13 residues. Germline lookup yields CDR1 DFQATT and CDR2 SNEGSKA (reference sequence). The CDR3 sequence: CSAGGNPSYEQYF. CDR3 DNA sequence: TGCAGTGCGGGAGGGAACCCTTCCTACGAGCAGTACTTC.

V and J are TRBV7-9 and TRBJ2-3; TRBD2 matches at 9 bases. Germline values: CDR1 SEHNR, CDR2 FQNEAQ (reference sequence). The CDR3 length is 17 residues. J lost 6 bases, V lost 2 bases, and 12 bases had no gene match. CDR3 sequence: CASSLYGSGSRKDTQYF. CDR3 nucleotides: TGTGCCAGCAGCTTATATGGTAGCGGGAGCCGTAAGGATACGCAGTATTTT. The full variable domain, rest sourced from reference TRBV7-9 and TRBJ2-3, is DTGVSQNPRHKITKRGQNVTFRCDPISEHNRLYWYRQTLGQGPEFLTYFQNEAQLEKSRLLSDRFSAERPKGSFSTLEIQRTEQGDSAMYLCASSLYGSGSRKDTQYFGPGTRLTVL.

This chain connects TRBV7-3 to TRBJ2-3, with TRBD2 matching 8 bases. The V and J ends lost 1 base and 6 bases, in that order; junction bases with no gene match: 12. CDR1 is SGHTA and CDR2 is FQGTGA in the germline V gene. This CDR3 spans 17 amino acids. CDR3 loop: CASSLNPGLGVRDTQYF. CDR3 in DNA: TGTGCCAGCAGCTTAAACCCGGGACTAGGAGTTAGGGATACGCAGTATTTT.

This clonotype has just a few counts. The rearrangement uses TRBV14 and TRBJ2-5; 13 positions match TRBD2. Germline V CDR1 and CDR2: SGHDN, FVKESK. After removal of 4 bases from V and 2 bases from J, the junction contained 4 bases not matched to a gene. The CDR3 contains 16 residues. The DNA of the CDR3 is TGTGCCAGCAGCCTACTAGCGGGAGGGCCGCAAGAGACCCAGTACTTC. Amino acid sequence: CASSLLAGGPQETQYF. Full variable domain (outside the CDR3, taken from reference TRBV14 and TRBJ2-5): EAGVTQFPSHSVIEKGQTVTLRCDPISGHDNLYWYRRVMGKEIKFLLHFVKESKQDESGMPNNRFLAERTGGTYSTLKVQPAELEDSGVYFCASSLLAGGPQETQYFGPGTRLLVL.

This chain joins TRBV9 and TRBJ2-5; tentatively, D is TRBD1 (7 bases). Trimming removed 0 bases from V and 5 bases from J, with 17 bases in between. CDR3 size: 16 residues. Germline V gene lookup returns CDR1 SGDLS and CDR2 YYNGEE. The CDR3 nucleotides are TGTGCCAGCAGCGTAGAAAGCAGGGGGGACTGGGAGACCCAGTACTTC. It encodes CASSVESRGDWETQYF.

This clonotype was counted once. This chain links TRBV5-6 with TRBJ2-7; D is possibly TRBD1 or TRBD2 (6 bases each). Germline V gene lookup returns CDR1 SGHDT and CDR2 YYEEEE. The germline V and J ends were trimmed by 4 bases and 5 bases, with 13 bases remaining between them. The length of the CDR3 is 13 residues. The CDR3 region has the DNA TGTGCCAGCAGCGTGCTAGGGGGGCACGAGCAGTACTTC. Translating gives CASSVLGGHEQYF.

Many counts were recorded for this clonotype. The J gene is TRBJ1-2, the V gene TRBV6-6, with TRBD1 matching over 7 bases. Trimming removed 5 bases from V and 5 bases from J; junction bases left unmatched: 5. Germline V gives CDR1 MNHNY, CDR2 SVGAGI (reference sequence). This CDR3 contains 13 residues. The CDR3 region has the DNA TGTGCCAGCAGTCTGGGGACAGAGTATGGCTACACCTTC. It yields the protein CASSLGTEYGYTF.

The V call is TRBV7-9, the J call TRBJ1-1; the D gene is possibly TRBD1 (5 bases). V gave up 5 bases and J gave up 7 bases, with 11 bases separating them. Germline CDR1 is SEHNR and CDR2 is FQNEAQ (reference sequence). The CDR3 is made up of 12 amino acids. DNA of the CDR3: TGTGCCAGCAGCCCGGGGACCTATGAAGCTTTCTTT. It specifies CASSPGTYEAFF.

The chain joins TRBV28 to TRBJ1-2; 7 bases line up with TRBD1. The CDR3 contains 15 residues. Losses at the gene ends were 6 bases for V and 4 bases for J; bases not matched to a gene: 11. CDR1 is MDHEN and CDR2 is SYDVKM in the germline V gene. The CDR3 DNA reads TGTGCCAGCAGAGATAGACAGGGAATAAGCTATGGCTACACCTTC. Protein sequence: CASRDRQGISYGYTF.